Reported below is one T cell receptor (beta chain). This clonotype appeared many times. Its antigen target is currently unknown. Qualities for individual bases were not recorded, and no much larger clone is one base off. All patients had node-negative disease on CT and PET/CT, and none had a history of other malignancies or had previously received chemotherapy or radiotherapy. Six milliliters of peripheral venous blood were drawn into EDTA tubes at each of two time points. Ficoll-Paque Plus density-gradient centrifugation was used to isolate PBMCs. Samples were stored at -80°C immediately after collection until analysis. This specimen belongs to a study of prognosis after radiotherapy for stage I lung cancer (dated by TCRdb to the early 2020s). For the wider study: About 20 stage I NSCLC patients were enrolled in Nanjing, China, between 2018 and January 2019. Newly diagnosed primary stage I lung tumors were found in some 14 patients, while oligometastatic NSCLC after surgical resection of the primary tumor was found in roughly five. All patients were regarded as medically inoperable, because of comorbidities in about a dozen patients and refusal of surgery in more than 5 patients. Ages in the cohort of approximately 14 men and a handful of women ranged from roughly 53 to 84 years, with a median of 74. On tumor histology, roughly 12 patients had adenocarcinoma and six to eight had squamous cell carcinoma. SBRT was delivered in 3 to 5 fractions with a biologically effective dose of at least 100 Gy, and image-guided IMRT or VMAT was used for delivery. In every patient, SBRT was given without any concurrent therapy. After SBRT, distant metastases developed in four of the 19 patients at a median of approximately seven months, while the remaining 15 patients had no significant progression. Peripheral blood TCR beta repertoires were profiled in stage I NSCLC patients before and after stereotactic body radiotherapy, and the study then linked these repertoires to distant failure. For each of the approximately 19 patients, one blood sample was taken before SBRT and one after, so the study sequenced around 40 samples in total.

From a lookup of the germline V gene, CDR1 and CDR2 are KGHDR and SFDVKD. After removal of 1 base from V and 6 bases from J, the junction retains 12 bases not matched to a gene. The CDR3 numbers 19 residues from cysteine through phenylalanine. The read is trimmed to its CDR3 DNA, 57 bases read in frame from base 1. Two rounds of multiplex PCR were performed to amplify the TCR beta CDR3 region from genomic DNA. In the first round of PCR, primers specific to each TRBV and TRBJ gene were used, and the primer sequences are filed in Chinese patent CN105087789A. Universal primers were used in the second PCR round. The Roche High Pure PCR Template Preparation Kit was used to extract genomic DNA from frozen PBMCs. Libraries were sequenced paired-end with 151 bp reads on an Illumina HiSeq 3000. In the original analysis: CutAdapt was used to remove raw reads lacking the multiplex PCR primer sequences. PEAR was used to merge high-quality paired reads into contigs. By alignment to reference sequences, MiXCR assigned TRB V, D and J gene segments to each contig. To remove sequencing errors, CDR3 sequences were clustered according to base quality and sequence similarity. Diversity was measured as Shannon entropy normalized by the natural log of productive TCR sequence number. To get clonality, Shannon entropy was divided by the natural log of the number of unique clonotypes, and that result was subtracted from one. The Youden index of ROC curves was used to select progression-free survival cut-offs for repertoire metrics, and analyses were performed in R 3.5.3. TCRdb reworked the public reads: Q25 trimming with fastp, MiXCR clone assembly, productive beta chains retained. Here each entry gathers all rows of one CDR3 protein and keeps the most common genes and DNA. The V and J calls and clone size come from TCRdb's table, not from the authors' own analysis. The sample table records about 12,000 distinct CDR3 sequences; 50% to 65% of these occur just once. The ten largest account for about 20% of the sample.

What the work shows at the level of the full study, not this receptor alone: A decrease in unique TCR clone counts was observed after SBRT (median roughly 10,000 before versus roughly 6,900 after; Wilcoxon paired P=0.011). Differences by metastasis status were reportedly seen in TRBV and TRBJ usage frequencies, involving two V genes at baseline and, after SBRT, several V genes and two J genes. Post-SBRT Shannon entropy and its change from baseline were lower in patients who developed distant metastases; baseline Shannon entropy was not associated with metastases. Tumor specificity of expanded TCR clones was not determined. The study was limited by its small cohort and short follow-up, and the findings require independent validation. All reported P values were unadjusted for multiple comparisons.

This specimen was PBMCs, taken before or after stereotactic body radiation therapy (not recorded which). Recombination connected TRBV24-1 to TRBJ2-2; the junction holds 11 bases that match TRBD2. The receptor's source is a donor aged 50 or older with non-small cell lung cancer. In nucleotides, the sequence is TGTGCCACCAGTGATTTTCGGCTAGCGGGAGGAGACTACGCCGGGGAGCTGTTTTTT. This encodes CATSDFRLAGGDYAGELFF.